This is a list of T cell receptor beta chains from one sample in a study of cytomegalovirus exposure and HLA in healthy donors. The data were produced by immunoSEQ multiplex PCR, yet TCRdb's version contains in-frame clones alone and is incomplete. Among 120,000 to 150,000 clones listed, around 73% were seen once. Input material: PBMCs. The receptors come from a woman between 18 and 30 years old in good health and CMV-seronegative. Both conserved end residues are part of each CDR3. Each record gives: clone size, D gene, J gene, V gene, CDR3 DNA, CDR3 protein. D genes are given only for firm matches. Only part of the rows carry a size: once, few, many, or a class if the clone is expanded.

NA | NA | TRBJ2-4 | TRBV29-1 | TGCAGCGTTGAGCAGGGGGGCAAAAACAGTCAGTACTTC | CSVEQGGKNSQYF
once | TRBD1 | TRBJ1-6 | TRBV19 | TGTGCCAGTAGTACGATCGACAGGGGTGGACGTATTTCACCCCTCCACTTT | CASSTIDRGGRISPLHF
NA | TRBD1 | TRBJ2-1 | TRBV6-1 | TGTGCCAGCAGTGAAACAGGGGGCAATGAGCAGTTCTTC | CASSETGGNEQFF
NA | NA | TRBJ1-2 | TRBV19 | TGTGCCAGTAGGCGGGATTTCTCTAACTATGGCTACACCTTC | CASRRDFSNYGYTF
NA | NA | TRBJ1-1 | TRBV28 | TGTGCCAGCAGTGAGGGCAAGAACACTGAAGCTTTCTTT | CASSEGKNTEAFF
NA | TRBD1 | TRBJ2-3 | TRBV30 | TGTGCCTGGAGTGTGGGGACAGGGTGGGCAGATACGCAGTATTTT | CAWSVGTGWADTQYF
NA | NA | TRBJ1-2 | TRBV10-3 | TGTGCCATCAGTGACATCGGGGGTTACTATGGCTACACCTTC | CAISDIGGYYGYTF
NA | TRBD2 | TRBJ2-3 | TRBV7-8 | TGTGCCAGCAGCTTAGTGGCGGGGGGGCCATCAGATACGCAGTATTTT | CASSLVAGGPSDTQYF
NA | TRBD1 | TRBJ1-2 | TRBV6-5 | TGTGCCAGCAGCCGGGACAGGGGGCGAAATGGCTACACCTTC | CASSRDRGRNGYTF
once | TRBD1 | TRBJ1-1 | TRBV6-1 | TGTGCCAGCACAGGACAGGGGGGGAGCACTGAAGCTTTCTTT | CASTGQGGSTEAFF
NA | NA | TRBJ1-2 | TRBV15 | TGTGCCACCAGCAGGGCCCGGGCTAACTATGGCTACACCTTC | CATSRARANYGYTF
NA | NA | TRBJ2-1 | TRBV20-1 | TGCAGTGCTAGAGATTACGTCTATCAGTTCTTC | CSARDYVYQFF
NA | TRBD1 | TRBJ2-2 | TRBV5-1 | TGCGCCAGCAGCTTCCCGGGACAGATAGTCACCGGGGAGCTGTTTTTT | CASSFPGQIVTGELFF
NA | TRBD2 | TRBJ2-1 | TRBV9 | TGTGCCAGCAGCGTAGGAGGTAGCGGGAGAAATGAGCAGTTCTTC | CASSVGGSGRNEQFF
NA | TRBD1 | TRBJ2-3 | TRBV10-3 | TGTGCCACCGGACAGGCTCTAACTAGCACAGATACGCAGTATTTT | CATGQALTSTDTQYF
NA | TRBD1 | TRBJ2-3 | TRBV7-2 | TGTGCCAGCAGCTTAGCCTCCGGGACAGGGACCACAGATACGCAGTATTTT | CASSLASGTGTTDTQYF
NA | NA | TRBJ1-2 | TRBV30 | TGTGCCTGGTTCAGTGCCCATGGCTACACCTTC | CAWFSAHGYTF
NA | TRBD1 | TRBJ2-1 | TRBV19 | TGTGCCAGTAGTATAGGGGAACAGGGGGCAGAAAATGAGCAGTTCTTC | CASSIGEQGAENEQFF
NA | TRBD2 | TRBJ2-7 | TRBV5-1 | TGCGCCAGCCGCCCGGGACTAGCGGGGAGCTCCTACGAGCAGTACTTC | CASRPGLAGSSYEQYF
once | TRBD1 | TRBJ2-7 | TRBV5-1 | TGCGCCAGCAGGGGACCCTTGACAGGGGGTATAGACGAGCAGTACTTC | CASRGPLTGGIDEQYF
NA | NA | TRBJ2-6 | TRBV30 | TGTGCCTGGAGTGTTGCGTTCGGGGTAGTCCTGACTTTC | CAWSVAFGVVLTF
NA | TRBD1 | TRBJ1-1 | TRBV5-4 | TGTGCCAGCAGCTTCGGGACAGGGGCTGAAGCTTTCTTT | CASSFGTGAEAFF
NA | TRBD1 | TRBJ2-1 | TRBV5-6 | TGTGCCAGCAGCTTGGATACAGGGGTACACAATGAGCAGTTCTTC | CASSLDTGVHNEQFF